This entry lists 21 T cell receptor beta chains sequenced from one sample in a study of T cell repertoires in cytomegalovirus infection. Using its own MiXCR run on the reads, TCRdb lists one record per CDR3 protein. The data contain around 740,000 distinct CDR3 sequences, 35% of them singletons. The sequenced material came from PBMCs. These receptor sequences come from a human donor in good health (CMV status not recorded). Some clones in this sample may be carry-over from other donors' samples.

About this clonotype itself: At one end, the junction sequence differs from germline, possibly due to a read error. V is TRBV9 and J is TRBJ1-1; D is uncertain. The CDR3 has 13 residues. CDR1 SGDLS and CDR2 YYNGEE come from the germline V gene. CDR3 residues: CASSVASGVRALF. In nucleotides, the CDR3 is TGTGCCAGCAGCGTAGCTTCCGGGGTGCGAGCTTTATTT.

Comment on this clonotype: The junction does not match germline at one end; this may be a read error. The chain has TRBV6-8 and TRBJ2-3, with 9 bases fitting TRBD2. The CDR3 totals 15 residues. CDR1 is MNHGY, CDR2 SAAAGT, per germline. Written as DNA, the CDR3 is TGTGCCAGCAGGAACAGCGGGGGGCCCGCAGACACGCAGTATTTT. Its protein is CASRNSGGPADTQYF.

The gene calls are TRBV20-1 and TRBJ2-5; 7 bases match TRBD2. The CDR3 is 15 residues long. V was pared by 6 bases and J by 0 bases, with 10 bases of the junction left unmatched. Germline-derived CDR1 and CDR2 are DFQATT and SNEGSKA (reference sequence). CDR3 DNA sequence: TGCAGTGCCCGGGCGGGACTACCTTACCAAGAGACCCAGTACTTC. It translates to CSARAGLPYQETQYF.

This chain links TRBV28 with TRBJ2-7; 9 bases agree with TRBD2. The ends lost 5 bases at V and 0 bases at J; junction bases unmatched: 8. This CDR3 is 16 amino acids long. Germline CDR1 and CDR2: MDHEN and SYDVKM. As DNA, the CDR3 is TGTGCCAGCAGTACTCTTAGCGGGAGTTTCTCCTACGAGCAGTACTTC. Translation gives CASSTLSGSFSYEQYF.

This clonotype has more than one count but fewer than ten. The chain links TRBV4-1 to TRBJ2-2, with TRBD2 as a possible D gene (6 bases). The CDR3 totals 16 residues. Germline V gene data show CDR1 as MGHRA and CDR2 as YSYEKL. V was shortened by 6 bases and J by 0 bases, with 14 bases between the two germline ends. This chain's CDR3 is CASRVPSGPNTGELFF. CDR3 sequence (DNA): TGCGCCAGCAGAGTCCCCAGCGGGCCGAACACCGGGGAGCTGTTTTTT.

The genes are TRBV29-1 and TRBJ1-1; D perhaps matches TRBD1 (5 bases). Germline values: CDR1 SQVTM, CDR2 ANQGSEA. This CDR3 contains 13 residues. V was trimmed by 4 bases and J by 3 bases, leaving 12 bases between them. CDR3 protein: CSVVTDWDTEAFF. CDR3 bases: TGCAGCGTTGTGACAGATTGGGACACTGAAGCTTTCTTT. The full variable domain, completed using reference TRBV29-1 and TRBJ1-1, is SAVISQKPSRDICQRGTSLTIQCQVDSQVTMMFWYRQQPGQSLTLIATANQGSEATYESGFVIDKFPISRPNLTFSTLTVSNMSPEDSSIYLCSVVTDWDTEAFFGQGTRLTVV.

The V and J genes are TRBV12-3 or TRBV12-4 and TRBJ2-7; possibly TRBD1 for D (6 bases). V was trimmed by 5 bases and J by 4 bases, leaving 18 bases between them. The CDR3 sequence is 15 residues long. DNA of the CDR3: TGTGCCAGCAGTCCTCAGGGGAACCCTTTTTACGAGCAGTACTTC. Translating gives CASSPQGNPFYEQYF.

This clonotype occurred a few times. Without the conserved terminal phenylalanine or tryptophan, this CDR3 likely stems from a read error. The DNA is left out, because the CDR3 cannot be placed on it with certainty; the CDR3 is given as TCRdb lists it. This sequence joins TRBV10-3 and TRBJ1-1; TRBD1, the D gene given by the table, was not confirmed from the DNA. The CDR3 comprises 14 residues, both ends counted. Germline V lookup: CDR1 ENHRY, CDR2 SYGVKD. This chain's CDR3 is CAISESNVGAAQRV.

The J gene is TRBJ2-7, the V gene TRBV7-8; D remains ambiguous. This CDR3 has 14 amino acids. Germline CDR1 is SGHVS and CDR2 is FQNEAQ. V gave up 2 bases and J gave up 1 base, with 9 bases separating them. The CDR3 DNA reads TGTGCCAGCAGCTTATGGGGATCGTCCTACGAGCAGTACTTC. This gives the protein CASSLWGSSYEQYF.

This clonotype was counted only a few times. The CDR3 region is CASSLPGILYGYTF. Written as DNA, the CDR3 is TGTGCCAGCAGTTTACCGGGGATCCTATATGGCTACACCTTC. The chain employs TRBV28 and TRBJ1-2; no firm D call. There are 14 residues in the CDR3. The germline V gene encodes CDR1 MDHEN and CDR2 SYDVKM. V was shortened by 2 bases and J by 5 bases, with 12 bases between the two germline ends.

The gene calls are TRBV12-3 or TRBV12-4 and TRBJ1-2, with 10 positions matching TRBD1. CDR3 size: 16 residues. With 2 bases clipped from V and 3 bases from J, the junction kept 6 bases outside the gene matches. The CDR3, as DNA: TGTGCCAGCAGTTTAACTCCGGGACAGGGGCACTATGGCTACACCTTC. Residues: CASSLTPGQGHYGYTF.

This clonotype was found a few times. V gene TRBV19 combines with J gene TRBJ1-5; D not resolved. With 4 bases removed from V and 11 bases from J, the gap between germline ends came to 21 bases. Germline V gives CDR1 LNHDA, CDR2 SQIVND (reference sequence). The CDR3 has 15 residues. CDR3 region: CASSTPVRTPRTQHF. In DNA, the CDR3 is TGTGCCAGTAGTACCCCCGTTAGAACCCCACGGACCCAGCATTTT.

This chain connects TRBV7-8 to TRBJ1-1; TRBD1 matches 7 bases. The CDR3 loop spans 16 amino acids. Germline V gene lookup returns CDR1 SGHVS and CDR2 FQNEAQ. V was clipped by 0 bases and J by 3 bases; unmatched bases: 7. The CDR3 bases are TGTGCCAGCAGCTTAGCCGCGACAGGGAAGGACACTGAAGCTTTCTTT. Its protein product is CASSLAATGKDTEAFF.

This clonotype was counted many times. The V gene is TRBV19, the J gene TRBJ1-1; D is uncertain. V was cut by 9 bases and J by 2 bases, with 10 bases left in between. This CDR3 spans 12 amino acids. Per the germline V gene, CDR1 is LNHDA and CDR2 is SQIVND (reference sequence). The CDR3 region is CASRTGNTEAFF. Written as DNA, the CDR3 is TGTGCCAGCAGGACGGGAAACACTGAAGCTTTCTTT.

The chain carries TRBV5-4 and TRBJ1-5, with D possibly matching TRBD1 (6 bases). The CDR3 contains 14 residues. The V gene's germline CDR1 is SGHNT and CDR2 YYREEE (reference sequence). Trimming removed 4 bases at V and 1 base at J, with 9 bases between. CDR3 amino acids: CASSRQASNQPQHF. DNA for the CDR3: TGTGCCAGCAGCCGACAGGCAAGCAATCAGCCCCAGCATTTT.

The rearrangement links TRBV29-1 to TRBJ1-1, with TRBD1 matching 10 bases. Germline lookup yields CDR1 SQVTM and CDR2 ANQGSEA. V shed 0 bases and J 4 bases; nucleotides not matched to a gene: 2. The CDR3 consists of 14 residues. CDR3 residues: CSVEDRTGGTEAFF. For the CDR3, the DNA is TGCAGCGTTGAAGATCGGACAGGGGGCACTGAAGCTTTCTTT. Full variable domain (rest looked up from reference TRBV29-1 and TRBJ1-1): SAVISQKPSRDICQRGTSLTIQCQVDSQVTMMFWYRQQPGQSLTLIATANQGSEATYESGFVIDKFPISRPNLTFSTLTVSNMSPEDSSIYLCSVEDRTGGTEAFFGQGTRLTVV.

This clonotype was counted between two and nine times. The CDR3 sequence is CASSYSIWYNEQFF. CDR3 DNA sequence: TGTGCCAGCAGTTACTCGATATGGTACAATGAGCAGTTCTTC. The V and J genes are TRBV6-2 or TRBV6-3 and TRBJ2-1; unclear D gene. V lost 0 bases and J lost 4, with 7 bases in between. CDR1 MNHEY and CDR2 SVGEGT come from the germline V gene. The CDR3 is 14 residues long.

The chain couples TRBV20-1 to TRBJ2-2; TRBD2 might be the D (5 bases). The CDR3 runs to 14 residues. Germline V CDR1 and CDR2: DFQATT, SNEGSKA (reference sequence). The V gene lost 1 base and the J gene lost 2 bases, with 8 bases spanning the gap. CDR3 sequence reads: CSARASGNTGELFF. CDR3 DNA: TGCAGTGCTAGAGCCAGCGGTAACACCGGGGAGCTGTTTTTT.

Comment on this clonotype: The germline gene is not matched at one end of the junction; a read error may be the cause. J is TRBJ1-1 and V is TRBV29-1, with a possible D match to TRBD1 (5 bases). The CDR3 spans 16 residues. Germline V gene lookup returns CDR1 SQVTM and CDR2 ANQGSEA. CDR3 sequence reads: CSVALEMRGSNTEALF. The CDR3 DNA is TGCAGCGTTGCCCTCGAAATGAGGGGCTCCAACACTGAAGCTTTGTTT. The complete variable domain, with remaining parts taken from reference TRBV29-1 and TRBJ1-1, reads SAVISQKPSRDICQRGTSLTIQCQVDSQVTMMFWYRQQPGQSLTLIATANQGSEATYESGFVIDKFPISRPNLTFSTLTVSNMSPEDSSIYLCSVALEMRGSNTEALFGQGTRLTVV.

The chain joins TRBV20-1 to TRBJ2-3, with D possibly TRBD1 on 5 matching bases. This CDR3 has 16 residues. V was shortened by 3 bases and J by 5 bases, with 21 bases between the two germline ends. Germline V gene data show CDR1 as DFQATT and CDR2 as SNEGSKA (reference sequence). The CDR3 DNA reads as TGCAGTGCTAGGTTACGGACGGACATAGCACAAGATACGCAGTATTTT. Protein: CSARLRTDIAQDTQYF.

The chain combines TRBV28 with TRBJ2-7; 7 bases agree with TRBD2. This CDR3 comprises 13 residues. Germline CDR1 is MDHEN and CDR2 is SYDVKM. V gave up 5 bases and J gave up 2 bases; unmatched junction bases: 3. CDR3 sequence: CASSGGGAYEQYF. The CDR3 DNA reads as TGTGCCAGCAGTGGTGGGGGGGCCTACGAGCAGTACTTC.